A single sample is the source of the 2 T cell receptor beta chains below, sequenced in a study of post-analysis software for immune sequencing data (dated by TCRdb to between 2014 and 2017). Overall study outcomes, separate from this receptor: Four to six TRBV segments, including TRBV5-6, TRBV5-1 and TRBV20-1, were significantly more frequent in patients than controls.

Which antigens these TCRs recognize remains unknown. To prepare the library, PCR was applied. TCRdb shows the sequencer as Illumina HiSeq 2500. Unique molecular identifiers were incorporated into TCR beta cDNA libraries to reduce PCR and sequencing biases. TCRdb took the public reads, trimmed them with fastp at Q25, ran MiXCR for clone calling and kept in-frame beta chains. Rows are unified per CDR3 protein, each entry keeping the most common DNA and genes. The sample yields hundreds of thousands of distinct CDR3 sequences; roughly 29% were counted once. Clones ranked in the top ten supply more than 0.55% of the sample. The sequenced material came from blood. These receptors all stem from a girl aged 5-17 years with multiple sclerosis.

This clonotype was picked up a small number of times. The chain links TRBV5-6 to TRBJ2-1; possible D gene TRBD2, 7 bases. Germline CDR1 is SGHDT and CDR2 is YYEEEE. This CDR3 has 17 residues. Trimming stripped 0 bases from V and 0 bases from J, with 13 bases between. CDR3 DNA sequence: TGTGCCAGCAGCTTGGTTCCGAGGGGGGGCTCCTACAATGAGCAGTTCTTC. Residues: CASSLVPRGGSYNEQFF.

This clonotype turned up a few times. The chain links TRBV10-3 to TRBJ2-4; either TRBD1 or TRBD2 may fit D (5 bases each). Germline V gene lookup returns CDR1 ENHRY and CDR2 SYGVKD. The CDR3 is made up of 12 amino acids. V lost 9 bases, J lost 1 base, and 7 bases lay in between. The CDR3 DNA reads as TGTGCCATGGGGACGGCCAAAAACATTCAGTACTTC. It encodes CAMGTAKNIQYF.